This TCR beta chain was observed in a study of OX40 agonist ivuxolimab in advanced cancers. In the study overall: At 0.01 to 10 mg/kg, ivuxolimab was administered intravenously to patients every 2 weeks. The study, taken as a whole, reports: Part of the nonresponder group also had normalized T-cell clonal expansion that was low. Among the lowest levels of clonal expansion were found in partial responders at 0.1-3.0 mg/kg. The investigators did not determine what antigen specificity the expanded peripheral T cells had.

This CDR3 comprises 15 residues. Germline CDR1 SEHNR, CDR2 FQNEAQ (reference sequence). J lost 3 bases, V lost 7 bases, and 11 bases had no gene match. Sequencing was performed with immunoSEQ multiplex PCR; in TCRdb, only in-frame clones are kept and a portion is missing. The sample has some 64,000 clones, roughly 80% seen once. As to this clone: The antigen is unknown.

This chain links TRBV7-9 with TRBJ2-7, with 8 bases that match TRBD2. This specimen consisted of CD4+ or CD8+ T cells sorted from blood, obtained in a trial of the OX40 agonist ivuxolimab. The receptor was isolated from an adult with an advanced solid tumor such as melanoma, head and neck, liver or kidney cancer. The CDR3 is CASTPSGSPYYEQYF. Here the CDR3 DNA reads TGTGCCAGCACCCCGAGCGGGAGCCCCTACTACGAGCAGTACTTC.